Listed below are T cell receptor beta chains from one sample, sequenced in a study of cytomegalovirus exposure and HLA in healthy donors. Sequencing used immunoSEQ multiplex PCR; TCRdb keeps in-frame clones, though not all of them. The sample has around 160,000 clones, around 73% seen once. The sequenced material came from PBMCs. These receptors were taken from a woman under 30 in good health and CMV-seronegative. CDR3s include the opening cysteine and the closing phenylalanine or tryptophan. Each record gives: J gene, D gene, clone size, V gene, CDR3 protein, CDR3 DNA. D genes are given only for firm matches. Not every row has a clone size; where given, it reads once, few, many or a size class.

TRBJ1-4 TRBD1 . TRBV6-1 CARRPRGHEKLFF TGTGCCAGGAGACCCAGGGGGCATGAAAAACTGTTTTTT
TRBJ1-3 . . TRBV6-1 CASSEQTGWVSGNTIYF TGTGCCAGCAGTGAACAAACGGGATGGGTCTCTGGAAACACCATATATTTT
TRBJ1-2 . few TRBV18 CASSRRSGIHGYTF TGTGCCAGCTCACGTCGATCCGGGATCCATGGCTACACCTTC
TRBJ1-5 TRBD1 once TRBV28 CASTTGGQPQHF TGTGCCAGCACGACAGGGGGTCAGCCCCAGCATTTT
TRBJ1-1 . . TRBV9 CASSVGQGSEAFF TGTGCCAGCAGCGTAGGCCAGGGTTCAGAAGCTTTCTTT
TRBJ2-5 . . TRBV7-9 CASSLPGAQETQYF TGTGCCAGCAGCTTACCAGGGGCTCAAGAGACCCAGTACTTC
TRBJ1-1 TRBD1 . TRBV5-4 CASSFRTGGLTEAFF TGTGCCAGCAGCTTCCGGACAGGGGGCTTAACTGAAGCTTTCTTT
TRBJ2-1 TRBD2 . TRBV18 CASSPPGLAGGAYNEQFF TGTGCCAGCTCACCCCCGGGACTAGCGGGAGGGGCCTACAATGAGCAGTTCTTC
TRBJ1-1 . once TRBV18 CASSPAGSTYTNTEAFF TGTGCCAGCTCACCAGCAGGAAGTACGTACACGAACACTGAAGCTTTCTTT
TRBJ2-7 . . TRBV19 CASSIIPGYEQYF TGTGCCAGTAGTATCATCCCCGGCTACGAGCAGTACTTC
TRBJ2-3 TRBD2 few TRBV18 CASSPDSGGAGTDTQYF TGTGCCAGCTCACCAGATAGCGGGGGGGCTGGCACAGATACGCAGTATTTT
TRBJ2-4 . . TRBV4-1 CASSPVRVGAKNSQYF TGCGCCAGCAGCCCCGTCCGGGTGGGGGCCAAAAACAGTCAGTACTTC
TRBJ1-6 . few TRBV28 CASTPSQGRYSPLHF TGTGCCAGCACCCCCTCTCAGGGGCGGTATTCACCCCTCCACTTT
TRBJ2-5 . . TRBV2 CASSEDREKTQYF TGTGCCAGCAGTGAAGACAGGGAAAAGACCCAGTACTTC